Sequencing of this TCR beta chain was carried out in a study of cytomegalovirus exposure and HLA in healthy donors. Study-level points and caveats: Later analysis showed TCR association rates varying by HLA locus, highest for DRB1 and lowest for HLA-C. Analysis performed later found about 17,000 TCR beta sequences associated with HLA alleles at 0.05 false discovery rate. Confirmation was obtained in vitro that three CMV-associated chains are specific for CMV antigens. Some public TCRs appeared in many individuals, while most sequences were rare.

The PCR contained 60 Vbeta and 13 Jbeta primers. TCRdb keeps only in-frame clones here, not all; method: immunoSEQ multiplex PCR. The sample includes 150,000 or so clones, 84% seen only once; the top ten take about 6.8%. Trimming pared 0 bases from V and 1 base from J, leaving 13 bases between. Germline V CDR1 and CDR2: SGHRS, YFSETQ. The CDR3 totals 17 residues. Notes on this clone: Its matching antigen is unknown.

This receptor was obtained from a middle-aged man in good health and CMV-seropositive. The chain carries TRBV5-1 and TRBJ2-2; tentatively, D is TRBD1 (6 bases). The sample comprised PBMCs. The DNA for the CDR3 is TGCGCCAGCAGCTTGGAGGGGGTAACAGGGAACACCGGGGAGCTGTTTTTT. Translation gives CASSLEGVTGNTGELFF.